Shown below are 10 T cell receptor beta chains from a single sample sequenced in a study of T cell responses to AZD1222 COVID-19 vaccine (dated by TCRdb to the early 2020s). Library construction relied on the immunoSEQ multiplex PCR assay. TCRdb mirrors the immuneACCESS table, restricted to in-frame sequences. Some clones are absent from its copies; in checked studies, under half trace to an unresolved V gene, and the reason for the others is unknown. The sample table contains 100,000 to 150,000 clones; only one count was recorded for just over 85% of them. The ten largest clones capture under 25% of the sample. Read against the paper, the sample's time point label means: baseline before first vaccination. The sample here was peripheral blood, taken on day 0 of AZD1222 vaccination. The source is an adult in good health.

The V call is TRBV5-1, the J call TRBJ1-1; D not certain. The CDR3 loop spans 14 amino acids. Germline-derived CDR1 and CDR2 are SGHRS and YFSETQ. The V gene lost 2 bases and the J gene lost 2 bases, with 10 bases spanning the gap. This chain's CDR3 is CASSFNPLNTEAFF. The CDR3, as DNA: TGCGCCAGCAGCTTTAACCCCCTAAACACTGAAGCTTTCTTT. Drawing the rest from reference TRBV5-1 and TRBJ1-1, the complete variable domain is KAGVTQTPRYLIKTRGQQVTLSCSPISGHRSVSWYQQTPGQGLQFLFEYFSETQRNKGNFPGRFSGRQFSNSRSEMNVSTLELGDSALYLCASSFNPLNTEAFFGQGTRLTVV.

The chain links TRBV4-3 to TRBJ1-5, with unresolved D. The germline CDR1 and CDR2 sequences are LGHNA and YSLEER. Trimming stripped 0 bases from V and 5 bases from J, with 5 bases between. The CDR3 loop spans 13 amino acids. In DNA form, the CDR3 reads TGCGCCAGCAGCCAAGACAGTGATCAGCCCCAGCATTTT. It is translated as CASSQDSDQPQHF.

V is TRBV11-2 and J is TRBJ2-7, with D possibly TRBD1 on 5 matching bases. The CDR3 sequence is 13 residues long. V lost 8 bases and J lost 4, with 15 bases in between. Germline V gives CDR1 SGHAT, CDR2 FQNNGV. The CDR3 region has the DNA TGTGCCAGCCAACAGGACATTCCGTACGAGCAGTACTTC. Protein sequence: CASQQDIPYEQYF. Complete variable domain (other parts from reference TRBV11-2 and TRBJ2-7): EAGVAQSPRYKIIEKRQSVAFWCNPISGHATLYWYQQILGQGPKLLIQFQNNGVVDDSQLPKDRFSAERLKGVDSTLKIQPAKLEDSAVYLCASQQDIPYEQYFGPGTRLTVT.

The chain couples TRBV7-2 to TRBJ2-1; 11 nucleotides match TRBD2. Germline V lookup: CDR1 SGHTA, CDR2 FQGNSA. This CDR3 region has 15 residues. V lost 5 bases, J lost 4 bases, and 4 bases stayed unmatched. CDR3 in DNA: TGTGCCAGCAGCAAAACTAGCGGGGGTTACAATGAGCAGTTCTTC. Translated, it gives CASSKTSGGYNEQFF.

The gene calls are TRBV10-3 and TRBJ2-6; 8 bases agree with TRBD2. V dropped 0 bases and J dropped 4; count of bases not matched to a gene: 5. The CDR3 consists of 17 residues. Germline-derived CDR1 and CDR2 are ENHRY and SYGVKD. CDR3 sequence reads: CAISESGGGRGANVLTF. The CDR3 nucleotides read TGTGCCATCAGTGAGTCCGGCGGGGGGCGAGGGGCCAACGTCCTGACTTTC.

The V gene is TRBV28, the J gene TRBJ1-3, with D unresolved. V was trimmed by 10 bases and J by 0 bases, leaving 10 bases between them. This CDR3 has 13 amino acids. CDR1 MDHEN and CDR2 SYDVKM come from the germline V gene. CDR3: CATLRVSGNTIYF. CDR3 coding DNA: TGTGCCACCCTTAGGGTCTCTGGAAACACCATATATTTT.

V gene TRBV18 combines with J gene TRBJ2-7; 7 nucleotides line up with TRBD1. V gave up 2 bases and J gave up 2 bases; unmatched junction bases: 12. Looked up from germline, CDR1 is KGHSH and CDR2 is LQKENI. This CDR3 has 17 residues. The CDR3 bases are TGTGCCAGCTCACCAACACTCTTTGGGACAGCTCCCTACGAGCAGTACTTC. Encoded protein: CASSPTLFGTAPYEQYF.

The CDR3 is CASRTHSTGAYEQYF. CDR3 coding DNA: TGTGCCAGCAGAACCCATTCGACAGGGGCCTACGAGCAGTACTTC. V usage is TRBV6-5 and J usage is TRBJ2-7; 8 nucleotides match TRBD1. The CDR3 totals 15 residues. Germline V gene sequence: CDR1 MNHEY, CDR2 SVGAGI. The ends lost 6 bases at V and 2 bases at J; junction bases unmatched: 9.

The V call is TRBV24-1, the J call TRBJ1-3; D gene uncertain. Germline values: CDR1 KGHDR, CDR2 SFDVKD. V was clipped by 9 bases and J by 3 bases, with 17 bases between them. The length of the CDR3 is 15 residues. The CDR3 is CATHERRWDGNTIYF. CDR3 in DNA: TGTGCCACCCATGAGAGGAGGTGGGATGGAAACACCATATATTTT.

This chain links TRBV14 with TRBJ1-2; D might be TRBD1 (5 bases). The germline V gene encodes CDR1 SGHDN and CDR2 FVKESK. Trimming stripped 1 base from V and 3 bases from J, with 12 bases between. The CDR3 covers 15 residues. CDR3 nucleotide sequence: TGTGCCAGCAGCCAAGTTGCCGGGGCTTACTATGGCTACACCTTC. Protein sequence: CASSQVAGAYYGYTF.